The 18 T cell receptor beta chains listed next were all sequenced from one sample in a study of Graves' ophthalmopathy and Graves' hyperthyroidism. RNA transcripts were the template, and TCR beta CDR3 regions were amplified from them. First-round RT-PCR employed HTBI primers, with a second-round multiplex PCR after it. TCRdb called the multiplex PCR reads again in MiXCR, with one record for every CDR3 protein. The repertoire holds a few hundred thousand distinct CDR3 sequences, with approximately 17% as singletons. Sequencing input: peripheral blood. These receptors came from an adult woman with stable Graves' hyperthyroidism.

This clonotype appeared many times. This sequence joins TRBV12-3 or TRBV12-4 and TRBJ1-1; 11 bases agree with TRBD1. The J segment lost 11 bases and the V segment lost 6 bases, leaving 8 bases of the junction unmatched. The length of the CDR3 is 13 residues. The CDR3 spells CASSLGQGVGAFF. CDR3 in DNA: TGTGCCAGCAGCCTGGGACAGGGGGTCGGGGCTTTCTTT.

This clonotype was observed many times. The CDR3 coding sequence is TGTGCCAGCAGATCACTCGAGGGGGGGCGGACCAACTATGGCTACACCTTC. Its translation is CASRSLEGGRTNYGYTF. This rearrangement joins TRBV6-4 to TRBJ1-2, with a possible D match to TRBD1 (6 bases). From germline, CDR1 is MRHNA and CDR2 SNTAGT. V lost 6 bases and J 2 bases, leaving 22 bases between the germline ends. The CDR3 sequence is 17 residues long.

Only a few counts were recorded for this clonotype. V gene TRBV5-1 combines with J gene TRBJ2-5, with D perhaps matching TRBD2 (7 bases). Trimming removed 0 bases from V and 8 bases from J, with 14 bases in between. The CDR3 totals 14 residues. Germline values: CDR1 SGHRS, CDR2 YFSETQ. The CDR3, as DNA: TGCGCCAGCAGCTTGGAGCAGGGGAGGGAAACCCAGTACTTC. It specifies CASSLEQGRETQYF.

Ten or more counts support this clonotype. V usage is TRBV24-1 and J usage is TRBJ2-6; TRBD1 aligns across 9 bases. V shed 3 bases, J shed 4 bases, and the junction held 6 bases outside the gene matches. Germline V gene data show CDR1 as KGHDR and CDR2 as SFDVKD. The CDR3 is 17 amino acids. CDR3 region: CATSDQQGADGANVLTF. DNA for the CDR3: TGTGCCACCAGTGATCAACAGGGGGCTGACGGGGCCAACGTCCTGACTTTC.

In its sample, this clonotype was seen many times. V and J are TRBV19 and TRBJ1-2, with TRBD1 identical over 11 bases. The CDR3 covers 16 residues. Trimming took 6 bases from V and 4 from J; bases not matched to a gene: 10. Germline assignment: CDR1 LNHDA and CDR2 SQIVND (reference sequence). The CDR3 nucleotides read TGTGCCAGTAGAAGTACCGGGACAGGGGGAAGCTATGGCTACACCTTC. Translating it yields CASRSTGTGGSYGYTF.

The table lists this clonotype with many counts. The gene calls are TRBV5-1 and TRBJ1-2; D is unresolved. With 0 bases removed from V and 2 bases from J, the gap between germline ends came to 5 bases. The CDR3 runs to 13 residues. Per germline, CDR1 SGHRS and CDR2 YFSETQ. The CDR3 spells CASSLEQNYGYTF. In DNA, the CDR3 is TGCGCCAGCAGCTTGGAACAGAACTATGGCTACACCTTC.

The rearrangement links TRBV5-1 to TRBJ2-7; D is possibly TRBD1 (6 bases). Trimming left V 4 bases short and J 7 bases short, with 30 bases between. In germline, CDR1 is SGHRS, CDR2 YFSETQ. CDR3 size: 18 residues. This chain's CDR3 is CASSPGTSIRAPSREQYF. The CDR3 region has the DNA TGCGCCAGCAGCCCCGGGACATCCATACGGGCCCCCTCTCGGGAGCAGTACTTC.

The chain combines TRBV11-2 with TRBJ1-3; D uncertain. The ends were cut back, 5 bases at V and 8 bases at J, with 19 bases in the middle. This CDR3 contains 15 residues. CDR1 is SGHAT, CDR2 FQNNGV, per germline. The CDR3: CASSARGQDGDTIYF. The DNA of the CDR3 is TGTGCCAGCAGCGCCAGAGGTCAGGATGGGGACACCATATATTTT.

The chain couples TRBV3-1 to TRBJ2-5, with 9 bases aligning to TRBD1. The CDR3 is 15 amino acids. V gave up 0 bases and J gave up 4 bases; unmatched junction bases: 3. Germline-derived CDR1 and CDR2 are LGHDT and YNNKEL (reference sequence). CDR3 DNA sequence: TGTGCCAGCAGCCAAGACCGACAGGGGGGAGAGACCCAGTACTTC. This sequence encodes CASSQDRQGGETQYF.

This clonotype was counted ten times or more. The rearrangement uses TRBV27 and TRBJ2-7; D not resolved. Germline-derived CDR1 and CDR2 are MNHEY and SMNVEV (reference sequence). This CDR3 contains 13 residues. V lost 8 bases and J lost 4, with 15 bases in between. CDR3 coding DNA: TGTGCCAGCGCACCGGTCAAACCTTACGAGCAGTACTTC. This sequence encodes CASAPVKPYEQYF.

The table lists this clonotype with many counts. One base away lies a much larger clone, so this may be a sequencing read error. The conserved phenylalanine or tryptophan normally closing the CDR3 is absent here, so this likely arose from a read error. The rearrangement uses TRBV12-3 or TRBV12-4 and TRBJ2-7; 11 bases fit TRBD2. The trim removed 6 bases at V and 4 bases at J, leaving 11 bases unmatched. The CDR3 extends over 16 amino acids. The CDR3 is CASSHSTSGSSYEQYL. Here the CDR3 DNA reads TGTGCCAGCAGCCACAGCACTAGCGGGAGTTCATACGAGCAGTACCTC.

This clonotype appeared many times. This CDR3 fails to terminate in the conserved phenylalanine or tryptophan, so it likely reflects a read error. V gene TRBV5-1 combines with J gene TRBJ1-6, with 9 bases fitting TRBD1. The junction had 3 bases not matched to a gene; V was cut back by 0 bases and J by 8 bases. The CDR3 covers 15 residues. The germline V gene encodes CDR1 SGHRS and CDR2 YFSETQ. CDR3 nucleotide sequence: TGCGCCAGCAGCTTGGTGGGACAGGGCGATTCACCCCTCCACCTT. This gives the protein CASSLVGQGDSPLHL.

This chain joins TRBV20-1 and TRBJ1-3; D ambiguous. V lost 7 bases to trimming and J lost 1 base, with 14 bases between them. CDR3 length: 14 residues. Germline V lookup: CDR1 DFQATT, CDR2 SNEGSKA (reference sequence). The CDR3 region is CSVWRAPSGNTIYF. The CDR3 DNA reads as TGCAGTGTGTGGCGGGCGCCGTCTGGAAACACCATATATTTT.

This clonotype was detected ten times or more. V usage is TRBV11-2 and J usage is TRBJ2-7, with D possibly TRBD2 on 6 matching bases. The CDR3 length is 16 residues. The V gene lost 2 bases and the J gene lost 2 bases, with 16 bases spanning the gap. Looked up from germline, CDR1 is SGHAT and CDR2 is FQNNGV. The CDR3 coding sequence is TGTGCCAGCAGCTTAAGGGGAGCGGGCTCAGCCTACGAGCAGTACTTC. This gives the protein CASSLRGAGSAYEQYF.

The V gene is TRBV6-1, the J gene TRBJ1-1; 8 nucleotides match TRBD1. The germline CDR1 and CDR2 sequences are MNHNS and SASEGT. V lost 5 bases and J lost 8; bases outside the gene matches: 4. CDR3 size: 12 residues. In nucleotides, the CDR3 is TGTGCCAGCAGTACGACAGGGGCAGAAGCTTTCTTT. The encoded protein is CASSTTGAEAFF.

The sample holds many counts of this clonotype. J is TRBJ2-7 and V is TRBV28, with 8 nucleotides matching TRBD1. This CDR3 is 15 amino acids long. J gave up 4 bases and V 6 bases, and 11 bases lay outside the gene matches. Germline lookup yields CDR1 MDHEN and CDR2 SYDVKM. Written as DNA, the CDR3 is TGTGCCAGCAGCAGTGCAGGACAGGGCAAGTACGAGCAGTACTTC. Encoded protein: CASSSAGQGKYEQYF.

This clonotype was detected many times. The chain joins TRBV6-1 to TRBJ2-2; D is unclear. The CDR3 covers 14 residues. CDR1 is MNHNS, CDR2 SASEGT, per germline. V lost 5 bases and J lost 1, with 8 bases in between. In DNA, the CDR3 is TGTGCCAGCAGTATTATGAAGAACACCGGGGAGCTGTTTTTT. Its protein product is CASSIMKNTGELFF.

This chain joins TRBV11-2 and TRBJ2-4; TRBD1 is a possible D gene (8 bases). Germline CDR1 is SGHAT and CDR2 is FQNNGV. V lost 4 bases, J lost 8 bases, and 18 bases lay in between. The CDR3 length is 15 residues. The CDR3 DNA reads TGTGCCAGCAGCTCTAACAGGGGGGGGAGGGACATTCAGTACTTC. This encodes CASSSNRGGRDIQYF.